A selection of T cell receptor beta chains follows, all from one sample in a study of cytomegalovirus exposure and HLA in healthy donors. The repertoire was sequenced with immunoSEQ multiplex PCR; TCRdb's copy has only in-frame clones and lacks some. This table holds approximately 200,000 clones, 84% found once. Sequenced input: PBMCs. The receptors stem from a woman younger than 45 in good health and CMV-seropositive. Both conserved end residues are part of each CDR3. D genes are given only for firm matches. The size entry is marked missing in some rows and otherwise reads once, few, many or a size class.

-	TRBJ2-7	TRBD1	TRBV28	CASSDRGRIYEQYF	TGTGCCAGCAGTGACAGGGGGCGAATCTACGAGCAGTACTTC
-	TRBJ2-1	-	TRBV25-1	CASSARQFVEQFF	TGTGCCAGCAGTGCCCGCCAGTTCGTGGAGCAGTTCTTC
-	TRBJ2-1	TRBD2	TRBV6-1	CASSPSGSRRNEQFF	TGTGCCAGCAGCCCTAGCGGGAGTCGCCGCAATGAGCAGTTCTTC
-	TRBJ1-5	-	TRBV2	CASRQVSNQPQHF	TGTGCCAGCAGACAGGTGAGCAATCAGCCCCAGCATTTT
-	TRBJ2-7	TRBD2	TRBV7-2	CASSPRGLGARYEQYF	TGTGCCAGCAGCCCCCGCGGACTAGGTGCTCGCTACGAGCAGTACTTC
-	TRBJ2-3	TRBD1	TRBV27	CASSRGQDTDTQYF	TGTGCCAGCAGCCGCGGACAGGACACAGATACGCAGTATTTT
-	TRBJ2-7	TRBD2	TRBV7-7	CASSFSSGPTYEQYF	TGTGCTAGCAGCTTCTCTAGCGGACCAACCTACGAGCAGTACTTC
-	TRBJ1-4	-	TRBV4-1	CASSQHLGGGEKLFF	TGCGCCAGCAGCCAACATTTAGGGGGGGGAGAAAAACTGTTTTTT
-	TRBJ2-7	-	TRBV6-5	CASSHQNRDEQYF	TGTGCCAGCAGTCACCAAAATCGGGACGAGCAGTACTTC
-	TRBJ1-4	TRBD1	TRBV5-1	CASSLTPGQGAGNEKLFF	TGCGCCAGCAGCTTGACGCCGGGACAGGGGGCGGGTAATGAAAAACTGTTTTTT
few	TRBJ1-2	-	TRBV6-5	CASSLLQGALGGYTF	TGTGCCAGCAGCCTACTACAGGGAGCACTAGGTGGCTACACCTTC
-	TRBJ2-1	-	TRBV4-2	CASSRTLWVATAPLSYNEQFF	TGTGCCAGCAGCCGGACCCTTTGGGTAGCGACCGCACCCCTGTCCTACAATGAGCAGTTCTTC
-	TRBJ2-7	TRBD2	TRBV7-2	CASSSGLAGAEQYF	TGTGCCAGCAGCTCCGGACTAGCGGGAGCCGAGCAGTACTTC
-	TRBJ1-2	-	TRBV18	CASSPPTDYGYTF	TGTGCCAGCTCACCACCGACAGACTATGGCTACACCTTC
-	TRBJ2-3	TRBD2	TRBV5-1	CASSFRLAGSSTDTQYF	TGCGCCAGCAGCTTTCGACTAGCGGGGTCTAGCACAGATACGCAGTATTTT
-	TRBJ1-2	-	TRBV18	CASSPRGDDYGYTF	TGTGCCAGCTCACCACGGGGGGACGACTATGGCTACACCTTC
-	TRBJ1-1	-	TRBV6-5	CASSYYRMNTEAFF	TGTGCCAGCAGTTACTACAGGATGAACACTGAAGCTTTCTTT
-	TRBJ1-1	-	TRBV9	CASSPTPAMNTEAFF	TGTGCCAGCAGTCCCACCCCCGCGATGAACACTGAAGCTTTCTTT
-	TRBJ2-3	TRBD1	TRBV5-1	CASSRRTGASTDTQYF	TGCGCCAGCAGTCGGCGGACAGGGGCCAGCACAGATACGCAGTATTTT
-	TRBJ1-1	-	TRBV11-2	CASSGVGGRYTEAFF	TGTGCCAGCAGCGGGGTTGGGGGGAGGTACACTGAAGCTTTCTTT
-	TRBJ2-7	-	TRBV6-1	CASRGSGHSYEQYF	TGTGCCAGCAGGGGCTCGGGACACTCCTACGAGCAGTACTTC
-	TRBJ2-5	-	TRBV20-1	CSARDQETQYF	TGCAGTGCACGGGACCAAGAGACCCAGTACTTC